The 29 T cell receptor beta chains below come from one sample, sequenced in a study of blood T cell repertoires in COVID-19. Clones were sequenced by immunoSEQ multiplex PCR, and TCRdb holds only the in-frame ones, with some missing. The sample lists about 220,000 clones, more than 65% seen once, with less than 4% in the top ten. Specimen: peripheral blood. The receptors here all came from a woman over 75 with acute or convalescent COVID-19.

The chain is built from TRBV4-3 and TRBJ2-2; 11 bases fit TRBD2. Germline trimming cut 0 bases from V and 8 bases from J; bases unmatched to any gene: 2. Germline values: CDR1 LGHNA, CDR2 YSLEER. CDR3 length: 15 amino acids. In DNA form, the CDR3 reads TGCGCCAGCAGCCAAGATCGACTAGCGGGGGGGGAGCTGTTTTTT. This encodes CASSQDRLAGGELFF.

The chain has TRBV7-9 and TRBJ1-5, with D maybe TRBD1 (6 bases). CDR3 length: 14 residues. V was trimmed by 5 bases and J by 3 bases, leaving 11 bases between them. Germline CDR1 reads SEHNR; CDR2 reads FQNEAQ (reference sequence). DNA for the CDR3: TGTGCCAGCAGCCATGGACAGATCAATCAGCCCCAGCATTTT. As protein: CASSHGQINQPQHF.

The V call is TRBV6-6, the J call TRBJ2-7; 8 bases are shared with TRBD1. J lost 9 bases, V lost 7 bases, and 11 bases had no gene match. This CDR3 comprises 13 residues. Germline assignment: CDR1 MNHNY and CDR2 SVGAGI (reference sequence). The CDR3 bases are TGTGCCAGCACCCTGGGACAGGCGAACGGGCAGTACTTC. Its protein is CASTLGQANGQYF.

Only a few counts were recorded for this clone. The chain is built from TRBV19 and TRBJ2-1; perhaps TRBD2 as D (5 bases). The germline gives CDR1 LNHDA, CDR2 SQIVND (reference sequence). The CDR3 is 12 amino acids. Trimming pared 4 bases from V and 4 bases from J, leaving 5 bases between. The CDR3 sequence: CASSTGYNEQFF. The CDR3 DNA reads as TGTGCCAGTAGTACGGGGTACAATGAGCAGTTCTTC.

This clone was observed a few times. This chain connects TRBV24-1 to TRBJ1-2; 9 bases line up with TRBD1. This CDR3 is 15 amino acids long. Germline V gene lookup returns CDR1 KGHDR and CDR2 SFDVKD. Trimming removed 4 bases from V and 9 bases from J; junction bases left unmatched: 11. CDR3 in amino acids: CATSDPTGGFWSYTF. DNA for the CDR3: TGTGCCACCAGTGACCCTACAGGGGGCTTTTGGAGCTACACCTTC.

This sequence joins TRBV7-9 and TRBJ2-1; 13 bases line up with TRBD2. Per the germline V gene, CDR1 is SEHNR and CDR2 is FQNEAQ (reference sequence). The CDR3 runs to 18 residues. V lost 4 bases, J lost 0 bases, and 6 bases stayed unmatched. The CDR3 bases are TGTGCCAGCAGCTCCGGACTAGCGGGGGCTAGCTCCTACAATGAGCAGTTCTTC. Translated: CASSSGLAGASSYNEQFF.

This rearrangement joins TRBV10-2 to TRBJ2-2; 12 bases match TRBD2. Germline assignment: CDR1 WSHSY and CDR2 SAAADI. V was pared by 10 bases and J by 5 bases, with 5 bases of the junction left unmatched. The CDR3 is made up of 14 amino acids. The CDR3 DNA reads TGCGCCACCTCGACTAGCGGGGGTACCGGGGAGCTGTTTTTT. It specifies CATSTSGGTGELFF.

The chain uses TRBV12-2 and TRBJ1-1; TRBD1, as called in the table, went unchecked against the DNA. TRBV12-2 is described as a pseudogene. There are 19 residues in the CDR3. CDR3 sequence reads: CASRPQGPGPESVNTEAFF. CDR3 nucleotides: TGTGCAAGTCGCCCCCAGGGCCCAGGCCCAGAGTCCGTGAACACTGAAGCTTTCTTT.

This clone was observed a single time. The genes are TRBV7-9 and TRBJ1-2, with 7 bases that match TRBD1. Trimming cost V 3 bases and J 4 bases; bases outside gene matches: 8. The CDR3 sequence is 15 residues long. Germline-derived CDR1 and CDR2 are SEHNR and FQNEAQ (reference sequence). For the CDR3, the DNA is TGTGCCAGCAGCTTGCCAGGGACAGATCCCTATGGCTACACCTTC. Residues: CASSLPGTDPYGYTF.

Worth noting for this clone: A junction boundary mismatches the germline segment, possibly from a read error. The chain is built from TRBV7-7 and TRBJ2-3; weak D call: TRBD2 (6 bases). The germline V gene encodes CDR1 SSHAT and CDR2 FNYEAQ (reference sequence). The CDR3 contains 15 residues. CDR3 DNA sequence: TGTGCTAGCAGCTTAGGGACTGCTGATTTGGTTACGCAGTATTTT. Its protein product is CASSLGTADLVTQYF.

Details on this clone: Sequence at one end of the junction differs from germline and may be a read error. The gene calls are TRBV11-3 and TRBJ1-2; 9 nucleotides agree with TRBD1. This CDR3 is built from 14 residues. The germline gives CDR1 SGHNT, CDR2 YENEEA. This CDR3 reads CASSPPGQGYQGIF. The CDR3, as DNA: TGTGCCAGCAGCCCGCCGGGACAGGGTTATCAGGGGATCTTC.

J is TRBJ1-6 and V is TRBV5-1; possibly TRBD1 for D (5 bases). This CDR3 is built from 16 residues. V shed 0 bases and J shed 3 bases, with 10 bases lying between them. The germline gives CDR1 SGHRS, CDR2 YFSETQ. The CDR3 bases are TGCGCCAGCAGCTTGGAGGGGCGGTTCTATAATTCACCCCTCCACTTT. This codes for CASSLEGRFYNSPLHF.

The gene calls are TRBV9 and TRBJ2-3, with TRBD1 matching 8 bases. The CDR3 has 16 residues. From germline, CDR1 is SGDLS and CDR2 YYNGEE. V dropped 4 bases and J dropped 1; count of bases not matched to a gene: 8. The CDR3, as DNA: TGTGCCAGCAGCCCCCGCCCAGGGGGCCGCACAGATACGCAGTATTTT. Its protein is CASSPRPGGRTDTQYF.

This sequence joins TRBV7-2 and TRBJ2-3; 13 bases align to TRBD2. V shed 2 bases, J shed 0 bases, and the junction held 2 bases outside the gene matches. Germline-derived CDR1 and CDR2 are SGHTA and FQGNSA. The CDR3 extends over 17 amino acids. CDR3 residues: CASSLTSGGVSTDTQYF. Here the CDR3 DNA reads TGTGCCAGCAGCTTAACTAGCGGGGGGGTTAGCACAGATACGCAGTATTTT.

This chain links TRBV7-2 with TRBJ1-2; weak D call: TRBD1 (5 bases). Germline V lookup: CDR1 SGHTA, CDR2 FQGNSA. V was pared by 11 bases and J by 6 bases, with 22 bases between. The length of the CDR3 is 14 residues. CDR3 in DNA: TGTGCCGGGAATGTAAGGGGTGTAATCGATGGCTACACCTTC. Its protein product is CAGNVRGVIDGYTF.

The rearrangement uses TRBV13 and TRBJ2-5; TRBD2 aligns across 8 bases. The length of the CDR3 is 16 residues. Germline-derived CDR1 and CDR2 are PRHDT and FYEKMQ (reference sequence). Losses at the gene ends were 2 bases for V and 6 bases for J; bases not matched to a gene: 11. CDR3 loop: CASSLLAGRASKTQYF. The CDR3 DNA sequence: TGTGCCAGCAGCTTATTAGCGGGGAGGGCTTCCAAGACCCAGTACTTC.

This chain links TRBV7-2 with TRBJ2-1; D remains ambiguous. The CDR3 has 15 residues. Germline V gives CDR1 SGHTA, CDR2 FQGNSA. V was shortened by 5 bases and J by 8 bases, with 19 bases between the two germline ends. CDR3: CASSKSWQPSDEQFF. CDR3 sequence (DNA): TGTGCCAGCAGCAAATCGTGGCAACCTAGTGATGAGCAGTTCTTC.

The rearrangement joins TRBV7-3 to TRBJ1-6; TRBD1 might be the D (6 bases). The V end was cut by 5 bases, the J end by 2 bases, with 10 bases between. Germline V gene data show CDR1 as SGHTA and CDR2 as FQGTGA. This CDR3 is built from 15 residues. DNA of the CDR3: TGTGCCAGCAGCCAACAGGGACCCTATAATTCACCCCTCCACTTT. Translation: CASSQQGPYNSPLHF.

This sequence joins TRBV5-1 and TRBJ2-3, with D possibly TRBD2 on 5 matching bases. Germline CDR1 and CDR2: SGHRS and YFSETQ. The CDR3 extends over 12 amino acids. The germline V and J ends were trimmed by 7 bases and 6 bases, with 12 bases remaining between them. The CDR3 is CASSLGEDTQYF. CDR3 nucleotide sequence: TGCGCCAGCTCCCTTGGGGAGGATACGCAGTATTTT. Complete variable domain (other parts from reference TRBV5-1 and TRBJ2-3): KAGVTQTPRYLIKTRGQQVTLSCSPISGHRSVSWYQQTPGQGLQFLFEYFSETQRNKGNFPGRFSGRQFSNSRSEMNVSTLELGDSALYLCASSLGEDTQYFGPGTRLTVL.

The chain combines TRBV7-3 with TRBJ2-7; tentative D call: TRBD2 (6 bases). V lost 4 bases, J lost 3 bases, and 19 bases lay in between. This CDR3 has 16 amino acids. Germline loops: CDR1 SGHTA, CDR2 FQGTGA. In DNA, the CDR3 is TGTGCCAGCAGCTCCTCGGGACTTCACTCGGGCTACGAGCAGTACTTC. It translates to CASSSSGLHSGYEQYF. The variable domain in full, with the rest retrieved from reference TRBV7-3 and TRBJ2-7, is GAGVSQTPSNKVTEKGKYVELRCDPISGHTALYWYRQSLGQGPEFLIYFQGTGAADDSGLPNDRFFAVRPEGSVSTLKIQRTERGDSAVYLCASSSSGLHSGYEQYFGPGTRLTVT.

This clone has just a few counts. The chain recombines TRBV19 with TRBJ1-1; D unresolved. The CDR3 has 12 residues. The germline V gene encodes CDR1 LNHDA and CDR2 SQIVND (reference sequence). With 6 bases removed from V and 1 base from J, the gap between germline ends came to 6 bases. The CDR3 protein is CASREGNTEAFF. The CDR3, as DNA: TGTGCCAGTAGGGAGGGGAACACTGAAGCTTTCTTT.

J is TRBJ2-1 and V is TRBV28; 10 bases line up with TRBD2. Germline trimming cut 3 bases from V and 3 bases from J; bases unmatched to any gene: 5. The CDR3 has 16 residues. Per the germline V gene, CDR1 is MDHEN and CDR2 is SYDVKM. The CDR3 here is CASSFIAGGNYNEQFF. The CDR3 DNA reads as TGTGCCAGCAGTTTCATAGCGGGGGGCAACTACAATGAGCAGTTCTTC.

This clone was seen only a few times. The chain joins TRBV2 to TRBJ1-2; TRBD1 matches 9 bases. From germline, CDR1 is SNHLY and CDR2 FYNNEI. The CDR3 has 14 amino acids. The J segment lost 3 bases and the V segment lost 7 bases, leaving 6 bases of the junction unmatched. CDR3 DNA: TGTGCCAGCAATACAGGGGGCGGGGACTATGGCTACACCTTC. This codes for CASNTGGGDYGYTF. Supplemented by reference TRBV2 and TRBJ1-2, the full variable domain reads EPEVTQTPSHQVTQMGQEVILRCVPISNHLYFYWYRQILGQKVEFLVSFYNNEISEKSEIFDDQFSVERPDGSNFTLKIRSTKLEDSAMYFCASNTGGGDYGYTFGSGTRLTVV.

This chain connects TRBV7-2 to TRBJ2-5, with 11 bases matching TRBD2. With 1 base clipped from V and 4 bases from J, the junction kept 8 bases outside the gene matches. CDR3 length: 17 residues. CDR1 is SGHTA, CDR2 FQGNSA, per germline. As DNA, the CDR3 is TGTGCCAGCAGCTTAGGAGCCACTAGCGGGGGAGGAGAGACCCAGTACTTC. It specifies CASSLGATSGGGETQYF.

The V and J genes are TRBV7-9 and TRBJ2-7; a weak D match, TRBD2 (6 bases). V shed 1 base and J shed 1 base, with 14 bases lying between them. Germline V gene lookup returns CDR1 SEHNR and CDR2 FQNEAQ (reference sequence). The CDR3 runs 16 residues. The CDR3 DNA sequence: TGTGCCAGCAGCTTAGTAGCGGCAGAGTGGTCCTACGAGCAGTACTTC. It translates to CASSLVAAEWSYEQYF.

This chain links TRBV3-1 (or the pseudogene TRBV3-2) with TRBJ1-1; 7 bases are shared with TRBD1. Trimming took 2 bases from V and 5 from J; bases not matched to a gene: 5. In germline, CDR1 is LGHDT, CDR2 YNNKEL (reference sequence). This CDR3 has 14 amino acids. The CDR3 DNA follows: TGTGCCAGCAGCCAACCCGACAGGGCTACTGAAGCTTTCTTT. This codes for CASSQPDRATEAFF.

The rearrangement joins TRBV2 to TRBJ1-4, with TRBD1 as a possible D gene (5 bases). The CDR3 spans 15 residues. Trimming left V 4 bases short and J 8 bases short, with 17 bases between. CDR1 is SNHLY, CDR2 FYNNEI, per germline. The CDR3 sequence: CASSGSGSSGEKLFF. As DNA, the CDR3 is TGTGCCAGCAGTGGGTCAGGGTCGTCTGGGGAAAAACTGTTTTTT.

This chain links TRBV9 with TRBJ1-2, with D perhaps TRBD1 (5 bases). With 0 bases removed from V and 5 bases from J, the gap between germline ends came to 11 bases. The CDR3 totals 14 residues. Germline lookup yields CDR1 SGDLS and CDR2 YYNGEE. The CDR3 DNA sequence: TGTGCCAGCAGCGTAGAGGCAGGGCCATATGGCTACACCTTC. Translated: CASSVEAGPYGYTF.

The chain combines TRBV24-1 with TRBJ1-1; 7 nucleotides agree with TRBD1. Losses at the gene ends were 4 bases for V and 13 bases for J; bases not matched to a gene: 20. In germline, CDR1 is KGHDR, CDR2 SFDVKD. The length of the CDR3 is 16 residues. The CDR3 reads CATSDLRPGTDLWVFF. CDR3 DNA: TGTGCCACCAGTGACTTACGGCCCGGGACAGACCTCTGGGTTTTCTTT.